These 28 T cell receptor beta chains came from one sample sequenced in a study of blood T cell repertoires in COVID-19. Assay: immunoSEQ multiplex PCR; the TCRdb copy retains only in-frame clones and omits some. The table lists hundreds of thousands of clones, around 87% of them singletons, with around 6% in the top ten. Sample: peripheral blood. The receptors come from a woman in her fifties or sixties with COVID-19, enrolled during active disease.

The chain links TRBV19 to TRBJ1-6; D is possibly TRBD1 (5 bases). There are 15 residues in the CDR3. Germline CDR1 is LNHDA and CDR2 is SQIVND (reference sequence). Trimming cost V 6 bases and J 9 bases, with 18 bases left between them. DNA for the CDR3: TGTGCCAGTAGCCAAACAGTCTTCGGGGGTTCACCCCTCCACTTT. Translation: CASSQTVFGGSPLHF.

V gene TRBV12-5 combines with J gene TRBJ2-1; D unresolved. The germline gives CDR1 LGHNT, CDR2 FRNRAP. Deletions cut 0 bases from V and 4 bases from J, with 10 bases between. This CDR3 region has 15 residues. DNA for the CDR3: TGTGCTAGTGGTTTGGTACTCCAAGCGTACAATGAGCAGTTCTTC. This gives the protein CASGLVLQAYNEQFF.

CDR3 residues: CAWTWDSKAYGYTF. The CDR3 DNA sequence: TGTGCCTGGACCTGGGACAGCAAGGCCTATGGCTACACCTTC. This rearrangement joins TRBV30 to TRBJ1-2; 7 bases align to TRBD1. Germline V CDR1 and CDR2: GTSNPN, SVGIG (reference sequence). The CDR3 consists of 14 residues. Trimming at V came to 4 bases and at J to 4 bases, leaving 9 bases not matched to a gene.

The V and J genes are TRBV7-9 and TRBJ2-5; the D gene is possibly TRBD1 (7 bases). The germline V and J ends were trimmed by 4 bases and 5 bases, with 17 bases remaining between them. The CDR3 is made up of 15 amino acids. Germline lookup yields CDR1 SEHNR and CDR2 FQNEAQ (reference sequence). The CDR3 sequence is CASSSRETGLETQYF. In nucleotides, the CDR3 is TGTGCCAGCAGCTCCCGGGAGACAGGGTTGGAGACCCAGTACTTC.

The V gene is TRBV30, the J gene TRBJ1-1; D unclear. The CDR3 is 16 residues long. Germline-derived CDR1 and CDR2 are GTSNPN and SVGIG (reference sequence). V was trimmed by 0 bases and J by 0 bases, leaving 14 bases between them. CDR3 nucleotide sequence: TGTGCCTGGAGTGTACCCGTCGGGAACATGAACACTGAAGCTTTCTTT. Protein sequence: CAWSVPVGNMNTEAFF.

This sequence joins TRBV6-5 and TRBJ1-2, with TRBD1 matching 10 bases. This CDR3 is built from 15 residues. The ends lost 2 bases at V and 6 bases at J; junction bases unmatched: 6. Germline V gene sequence: CDR1 MNHEY, CDR2 SVGAGI. The CDR3: CASSYAMTGGNGYTF. In DNA, the CDR3 is TGTGCCAGCAGTTACGCCATGACAGGGGGCAATGGCTACACCTTC.

The CDR3 loop is CASSPERPGLVEKLFF. The DNA for the CDR3 is TGCGCCAGCAGCCCCGAGAGGCCAGGGCTTGTAGAAAAACTGTTTTTT. The chain carries TRBV5-1 and TRBJ1-4; D is possibly TRBD1 (5 bases). The germline V gene has CDR1 SGHRS and CDR2 YFSETQ. This CDR3 spans 16 amino acids. The germline V and J ends were trimmed by 4 bases and 8 bases, with 21 bases remaining between them.

This chain links TRBV23-1 with TRBJ2-7, with D tentatively TRBD1 (5 bases). TRBV23-1 is annotated as an ORF whose role is uncertain. Trimming cost V 0 bases and J 4 bases, with 10 bases left between them. The CDR3 has 14 residues. The CDR3 bases are TGCGCCAGCAGTCAATCTAGGGGAAAATACGAGCAGTACTTC. This sequence encodes CASSQSRGKYEQYF.

The chain joins TRBV5-6 to TRBJ2-5; 13 bases fit TRBD2. Germline V lookup: CDR1 SGHDT, CDR2 YYEEEE. V gave up 4 bases and J gave up 5 bases; unmatched junction bases: 5. The CDR3 is made up of 15 amino acids. The CDR3 loop is CASSTGTSGMETQYF. The CDR3 nucleotides are TGTGCCAGCAGCACCGGGACTAGCGGGATGGAGACCCAGTACTTC.

The V gene is TRBV5-1, the J gene TRBJ2-3; D may be TRBD2 (6 bases). The germline V gene has CDR1 SGHRS and CDR2 YFSETQ. The V and J ends lost 0 bases and 6 bases respectively, with 17 bases between them. The CDR3 length is 16 residues. The CDR3 DNA follows: TGCGCCAGCAGCTTGGTTCCGGGAGTGGGTGCGGATACGCAGTATTTT. Protein: CASSLVPGVGADTQYF.

This sequence joins TRBV19 and TRBJ2-7, with D possibly TRBD1 on 7 matching bases. The CDR3 is 15 residues long. The V gene lost 3 bases and the J gene lost 4 bases, with 16 bases spanning the gap. CDR1 and CDR2 from the germline V gene are LNHDA and SQIVND (reference sequence). CDR3 in amino acids: CASSMGGRGTYEQYF. The CDR3 nucleotides read TGTGCCAGTAGTATGGGGGGCAGGGGGACTTACGAGCAGTACTTC.

This clone appeared a single time. J is TRBJ2-7 and V is TRBV5-1; D remains unclear. V was shortened by 1 base and J by 3 bases, with 8 bases between the two germline ends. The length of the CDR3 is 13 residues. Germline values: CDR1 SGHRS, CDR2 YFSETQ. In DNA form, the CDR3 reads TGCGCCAGCAGCTTGTTCGCAGGCTACGAGCAGTACTTC. It translates to CASSLFAGYEQYF. Looking up the rest from reference TRBV5-1 and TRBJ2-7 gives the full variable domain: KAGVTQTPRYLIKTRGQQVTLSCSPISGHRSVSWYQQTPGQGLQFLFEYFSETQRNKGNFPGRFSGRQFSNSRSEMNVSTLELGDSALYLCASSLFAGYEQYFGPGTRLTVT.

The chain carries TRBV7-2 and TRBJ2-2; unclear D gene. The CDR3 totals 15 residues. Germline CDR1 SGHTA, CDR2 FQGNSA. Trimming shortened V by 5 bases and J by 3 bases, and 13 bases separated the two germline ends. Written as DNA, the CDR3 is TGTGCCAGCAGCGGCAGAAGAATTGACACCGGGGAGCTGTTTTTT. This gives the protein CASSGRRIDTGELFF.

The V call is TRBV5-6, the J call TRBJ2-1; 11 nucleotides align to TRBD2. CDR3 length equals 18 residues. Unmatched junction bases numbered 10, after V lost 3 bases and J lost 2 bases. Germline V gene sequence: CDR1 SGHDT, CDR2 YYEEEE. The CDR3 loop reads CASSSALAGDEAYNEQFF. The CDR3 DNA follows: TGTGCCAGCAGCTCCGCACTAGCGGGAGATGAGGCCTACAATGAGCAGTTCTTC.

The genes are TRBV6-6 and TRBJ2-7, with 7 bases matching TRBD2. The germline gives CDR1 MNHNY, CDR2 SVGAGI (reference sequence). CDR3 size: 16 residues. J was trimmed by 0 bases and V by 0 bases; bases with no gene match: 5. CDR3 sequence (DNA): TGTGCCAGCAGTTACTCGTATGGCGGGAGCTCCTACGAGCAGTACTTC. This translates into CASSYSYGGSSYEQYF.

This sequence joins TRBV3-1 (or the pseudogene TRBV3-2) and TRBJ2-7; 11 positions agree with TRBD2. This CDR3 comprises 14 residues. CDR1 is LGHDT and CDR2 is YNNKEL in the germline V gene (reference sequence). V lost 4 bases, J lost 7 bases, and 6 bases stayed unmatched. In nucleotides, the CDR3 is TGTGCCAGCAGCCTACTAGCGGGAGTGGGGGAGCAGTACTTC. Translation: CASSLLAGVGEQYF.

This chain's CDR3 is CASSLTGEVGEQYF. The CDR3 nucleotides read TGTGCCAGCAGCTTAACGGGAGAGGTAGGAGAGCAGTACTTC. The chain couples TRBV7-2 to TRBJ2-7; D might be TRBD2 (6 bases). Trimming took 2 bases from V and 7 from J, leaving 15 bases between them. Germline CDR1 reads SGHTA; CDR2 reads FQGNSA. This CDR3 region has 14 residues.

The J gene is TRBJ1-3, the V gene TRBV19; D perhaps matches TRBD1 (6 bases). Trimming left V 0 bases short and J 6 bases short, with 12 bases between. CDR1 and CDR2 (germline): LNHDA, SQIVND (reference sequence). The CDR3 has 15 amino acids. The DNA for the CDR3 is TGTGCCAGTAGTATAGACCGGGGGGCGGTAAACACCATATATTTT. As protein: CASSIDRGAVNTIYF. Together with reference TRBV19 and TRBJ1-3, the CDR3 gives the full variable domain: DGGITQSPKYLFRKEGQNVTLSCEQNLNHDAMYWYRQDPGQGLRLIYYSQIVNDFQKGDIAEGYSVSREKKESFPLTVTSAQKNPTAFYLCASSIDRGAVNTIYFGEGSWLTVV.

V usage is TRBV7-3 and J usage is TRBJ2-2, with 7 nucleotides matching TRBD2. The CDR3 covers 17 residues. CDR1 and CDR2 from the germline V gene are SGHTA and FQGTGA. V lost 3 bases, J lost 2 bases, and 9 bases stayed unmatched. The CDR3 region has the DNA TGTGCCAGCAGCTTTGGGTCGCTAGCGGTTAACACCGGGGAGCTGTTTTTT. Translation: CASSFGSLAVNTGELFF. The variable domain in full, with the rest retrieved from reference TRBV7-3 and TRBJ2-2, is GAGVSQTPSNKVTEKGKYVELRCDPISGHTALYWYRQSLGQGPEFLIYFQGTGAADDSGLPNDRFFAVRPEGSVSTLKIQRTERGDSAVYLCASSFGSLAVNTGELFFGEGSRLTVL.

This chain links TRBV9 with TRBJ1-1; the D gene is possibly TRBD1 (5 bases). Between the trimmed V and J ends, which lost 2 bases and 0 bases, there was a span of 11 bases. Germline V gene sequence: CDR1 SGDLS, CDR2 YYNGEE. The CDR3 has 15 residues. The CDR3 DNA is TGTGCCAGCAGCGTGGCAGGGAATATGAACACTGAAGCTTTCTTT. Its protein product is CASSVAGNMNTEAFF.

V and J are TRBV9 and TRBJ2-2; perhaps TRBD2 as D (6 bases). Germline values: CDR1 SGDLS, CDR2 YYNGEE. The CDR3 has 17 residues. V lost 0 bases to trimming and J lost 5 bases, with 17 bases between them. The CDR3 here is CASSVDGDLGRTGELFF. For the CDR3, the DNA is TGTGCCAGCAGCGTAGACGGAGACCTCGGGAGAACCGGGGAGCTGTTTTTT.

The chain carries TRBV7-8 and TRBJ2-1; D not resolved. This CDR3 comprises 15 residues. V was cut by 1 base and J by 0 bases, with 7 bases left in between. Germline lookup yields CDR1 SGHVS and CDR2 FQNEAQ. The CDR3 loop is CASSLGISSYNEQFF. The CDR3 DNA sequence: TGTGCCAGCAGCTTAGGCATTAGCTCCTACAATGAGCAGTTCTTC.

This chain joins TRBV7-6 and TRBJ2-7, with D maybe TRBD2 (5 bases). In germline, CDR1 is SGHVS, CDR2 FNYEAQ. Trimming removed 0 bases from V and 5 bases from J, with 14 bases in between. The CDR3 contains 15 residues. The CDR3 DNA reads TGTGCCAGCAGCTTAGCCCAGGACTGGCCCAACGAGCAGTACTTC. Protein product: CASSLAQDWPNEQYF.

The V gene is TRBV30, the J gene TRBJ2-7; 11 nucleotides align to TRBD1. Germline V gives CDR1 GTSNPN, CDR2 SVGIG (reference sequence). The CDR3 has 15 residues. Trimming removed 2 bases from V and 2 bases from J; junction bases left unmatched: 5. The CDR3: CAWSRWTGGTYEQYF. The CDR3 DNA follows: TGTGCCTGGAGTAGGTGGACAGGGGGCACCTACGAGCAGTACTTC.

In nucleotides, the CDR3 is TGCGCCAGCAGCTTGAGGGGACTAGCGGAGTCCTCCGTCTACGAGCAGTACTTC. It yields the protein CASSLRGLAESSVYEQYF. The V and J genes are TRBV5-1 and TRBJ2-7; 11 bases align to TRBD2. The CDR3 is 18 amino acids. CDR1 SGHRS and CDR2 YFSETQ come from the germline V gene. V shed 1 base and J 3 bases; nucleotides not matched to a gene: 12.

This clone showed up just a few times. The genes are TRBV6-5 and TRBJ1-5, with D possibly matching TRBD1 (5 bases). The V gene lost 6 bases and the J gene lost 12 bases, with 18 bases spanning the gap. The germline V gene encodes CDR1 MNHEY and CDR2 SVGAGI. The CDR3 totals 13 residues. CDR3 sequence: CASSSTNAGRQHF. The CDR3 DNA is TGTGCCAGCAGCAGTACCAACGCGGGACGCCAGCATTTT.

This clone has just a few counts. This rearrangement joins TRBV19 to TRBJ1-1; D gene unclear. Germline CDR1 reads LNHDA; CDR2 reads SQIVND (reference sequence). Trimming pared 0 bases from V and 0 bases from J, leaving 11 bases between. This CDR3 region has 16 residues. The CDR3 is CASSIDQRVMNTEAFF. The CDR3 DNA reads TGTGCCAGTAGTATAGATCAGAGGGTCATGAACACTGAAGCTTTCTTT.

This chain uses TRBV5-1 with TRBJ2-1, with D tentatively TRBD2 (5 bases). Trimming left V 0 bases short and J 4 bases short, with 11 bases between. In germline, CDR1 is SGHRS, CDR2 YFSETQ. The CDR3 is 15 residues long. This chain's CDR3 is CASSLAAGSYNEQFF. The CDR3 DNA reads as TGCGCCAGCAGCTTGGCCGCGGGCAGTTACAATGAGCAGTTCTTC.